The rows below give T cell receptor beta chains drawn from one sample of a study of T cell changes during pregnancy in multiple sclerosis. Sequencing used immunoSEQ multiplex PCR; TCRdb keeps in-frame clones, though not all of them. The sample has approximately 110,000 clones, just over 90% seen once; the top ten hold less than 4%. Sequenced material: peripheral blood, taken after pregnancy. Receptors were obtained from a female donor with multiple sclerosis, enrolled in a pregnancy study. Each CDR3 is given with its conserved first and last residue. D genes are given only for firm matches. A row's size may be missing; if present it is once, few, many or a size class.

TRBJ1-4 | NA | NA | TRBV5-6 | CASSSKGQRGEKLFF | TGTGCCAGCAGCTCAAAAGGGCAAAGGGGGGAAAAACTGTTTTTT
TRBJ1-2 | NA | NA | TRBV6-5 | CASSNHRNGYTF | TGTGCCAGCAGTAACCACAGGAATGGCTACACCTTC
TRBJ1-2 | NA | TRBD1 | TRBV19 | CASRNLTGQGNPRYGYTF | TGTGCCAGTAGAAACTTAACGGGACAGGGAAATCCACGATATGGCTACACCTTC
TRBJ1-6 | NA | TRBD1 | TRBV4-1 | CASSPPTGMSSPLHF | TGCGCCAGCAGCCCACCGACAGGGATGAGTTCACCCCTCCACTTT
TRBJ2-1 | once | TRBD2 | TRBV7-2 | CASSLAGGGAYNEQFF | TGTGCCAGCAGCTTAGCGGGCGGGGGGGCCTACAATGAGCAGTTCTTC
TRBJ2-7 | NA | TRBD2 | TRBV7-9 | CASSPGGLYEQYF | TGTGCCAGCAGCCCGGGGGGACTCTACGAGCAGTACTTC
TRBJ2-7 | NA | NA | TRBV5-3 | CARSLGLEMVEQYF | TGTGCCAGAAGCTTGGGACTAGAAATGGTCGAGCAGTACTTC
TRBJ2-2 | NA | TRBD2 | TRBV6-6 | CASTRGRGGPTGELFF | TGTGCCAGCACAAGGGGGCGGGGGGGTCCCACCGGGGAGCTGTTTTTT
TRBJ2-6 | once | NA | TRBV6-6 | CASSEWSSGANVLTF | TGTGCCAGCAGTGAGTGGAGCTCTGGGGCCAACGTCCTGACTTTC
TRBJ2-7 | NA | NA | TRBV9 | CASSVGGAAYEQYF | TGTGCCAGCAGCGTAGGCGGGGCGGCCTACGAGCAGTACTTC
TRBJ2-2 | once | TRBD1 | TRBV19 | CASSIAGTVNTGELFF | TGTGCCAGTAGTATAGCCGGGACAGTGAACACCGGGGAGCTGTTTTTT
TRBJ2-5 | NA | TRBD2 | TRBV5-6 | CASSLGFVPSGGQETQYF | TGTGCCAGCAGCTTGGGGTTCGTCCCTAGCGGGGGCCAAGAGACCCAGTACTTC
TRBJ2-3 | NA | TRBD2 | TRBV13 | CASSPRTSGTDTQYF | TGTGCCAGCAGCCCGAGGACTAGTGGCACAGATACGCAGTATTTT
TRBJ1-2 | NA | TRBD1 | TRBV7-2 | CASSAGQGGVYGYTF | TGTGCCAGCAGCGCCGGACAGGGGGGCGTCTATGGCTACACCTTC
TRBJ1-1 | NA | NA | TRBV30 | CAWKGVGVIVGQNTEAFF | TGTGCCTGGAAAGGGGTCGGTGTTATTGTGGGGCAGAACACTGAAGCTTTCTTT
TRBJ2-2 | NA | NA | TRBV7-9 | CASSLGGSGELFF | TGTGCCAGCAGCTTAGGGGGCAGCGGGGAGCTGTTTTTT
TRBJ2-1 | NA | NA | TRBV5-4 | CASSPEAYSYNEQFF | TGTGCCAGCAGCCCGGAGGCCTACTCCTACAATGAGCAGTTCTTC
TRBJ1-2 | few | NA | TRBV6-6 | CASSYEQGSGYTF | TGTGCCAGCAGTTATGAGCAGGGGTCTGGCTACACCTTC
TRBJ1-2 | NA | TRBD1 | TRBV9 | CASSVALGQGYGYTF | TGTGCCAGCAGCGTAGCTTTGGGACAGGGGTATGGCTACACCTTC
TRBJ2-7 | NA | TRBD1 | TRBV19 | CASGTASSYEQYF | TGTGCCAGTGGGACAGCGAGCTCCTACGAGCAGTACTTC
TRBJ1-1 | NA | TRBD1 | TRBV11-2 | CASSLGQGRHTEAFF | TGTGCCAGCAGCTTGGGACAGGGTAGGCACACTGAAGCTTTCTTT
TRBJ2-7 | once | NA | TRBV7-2 | CASSYKYGAYEQYF | TGTGCCAGCAGCTATAAGTACGGGGCCTACGAGCAGTACTTC
TRBJ1-2 | NA | NA | TRBV18 | CASSPISGEGLNYGYTF | TGTGCCAGCTCACCAATATCTGGAGAGGGTCTGAACTATGGCTACACCTTC
TRBJ2-7 | NA | NA | TRBV13 | CASSSDLGGYEQYF | TGTGCCAGCAGCTCAGACCTCGGCGGATACGAGCAGTACTTC
TRBJ1-6 | NA | TRBD1 | TRBV14 | CASSQDWAQGDSPLHF | TGTGCCAGCAGCCAAGATTGGGCGCAGGGGGACTCACCCCTCCACTTT
TRBJ2-1 | few | NA | TRBV14 | CASSQYSNEQFF | TGTGCCAGCAGCCAATATAGCAATGAGCAGTTCTTC
TRBJ1-6 | NA | NA | TRBV4-2 | CASSQGSGGDSPLHF | TGTGCCAGCAGCCAAGGTAGCGGGGGGGATTCACCCCTCCACTTT
TRBJ2-7 | NA | NA | TRBV2 | CASSEWHYEQYF | TGTGCCAGCAGTGAGTGGCACTACGAGCAGTACTTC
TRBJ2-3 | NA | TRBD2 | TRBV5-4 | CASSLVSGGLDDTQYF | TGTGCCAGCAGCTTGGTTAGCGGGGGCCTGGACGATACGCAGTATTTT
TRBJ2-1 | NA | TRBD1 | TRBV29-1 | CSFGQGRNNEQFF | TGCAGCTTCGGACAGGGTCGGAACAATGAGCAGTTCTTC
TRBJ2-3 | NA | TRBD2 | TRBV5-4 | CASSSGGQLGYSTDTQYF | TGTGCCAGCAGCTCGGGAGGCCAACTAGGATATAGCACAGATACGCAGTATTTT
TRBJ1-6 | NA | NA | TRBV11-2 | CASSSRGGVSPLHF | TGTGCCAGCAGCTCCAGAGGGGGTGTTTCACCCCTCCACTTT
TRBJ2-7 | NA | TRBD2 | TRBV5-1 | CASSLLAGGTNTYEQYF | TGCGCCAGCAGCTTGCTAGCGGGGGGCACCAATACCTACGAGCAGTACTTC
TRBJ2-7 | once | TRBD1 | TRBV4-1 | CASSQSGTGAGEQYF | TGCGCCAGCAGCCAAAGTGGGACAGGGGCTGGGGAGCAGTACTTC
TRBJ1-1 | NA | NA | TRBV4-1 | CASSQGTDEAFF | TGCGCCAGCAGCCAAGGGACAGACGAAGCTTTCTTT
TRBJ1-5 | NA | NA | TRBV4-1 | CASSQAVAVAGGNQPQHF | TGCGCCAGCAGCCAAGCCGTTGCCGTGGCAGGGGGCAATCAGCCCCAGCATTTT
TRBJ2-7 | NA | TRBD1 | TRBV5-1 | CASSPGDRDHYEQYF | TGCGCCAGCAGCCCAGGGGACAGGGACCACTACGAGCAGTACTTC
TRBJ2-7 | NA | TRBD1 | TRBV2 | CASSEDRGGDEQYF | TGTGCCAGCAGTGAGGACAGGGGAGGAGACGAGCAGTACTTC
TRBJ2-3 | NA | NA | TRBV6-1 | CASRAGTDTQYF | TGTGCCAGCAGGGCCGGGACTGATACGCAGTATTTT
TRBJ1-5 | NA | NA | TRBV30 | CAWSVQFGGSNQPQHF | TGTGCCTGGAGTGTACAATTCGGGGGAAGCAATCAGCCCCAGCATTTT
TRBJ2-5 | NA | NA | TRBV6-1 | CASTFSTGFQETQYF | TGTGCCAGCACGTTCTCGACAGGATTCCAAGAGACCCAGTACTTC
TRBJ1-2 | NA | NA | TRBV7-6 | CASSLAAGSSYGYTF | TGTGCCAGCAGCTTAGCAGCAGGTTCCTCGTATGGCTACACCTTC
TRBJ2-7 | NA | NA | TRBV7-6 | CASNPSPYRETYEQYF | TGTGCCAGCAACCCTTCCCCGTACAGGGAAACCTACGAGCAGTACTTC
TRBJ2-7 | few | TRBD1 | TRBV19 | CASVAGAGGFGEQYF | TGTGCCAGTGTCGCTGGCGCAGGGGGTTTCGGCGAGCAGTACTTC